One sample yielded the 23 T cell receptor beta chains listed below, sequenced in a study of T-cell memory formation after mild COVID-19. TCRdb passed the 5' RACE reads through MiXCR, listing each CDR3 protein once. The table shows approximately 410,000 distinct CDR3 sequences, with less than 25% occurring only once. Sequencing was done on a sample of PBMCs or a T cell subset sorted from them (not recorded which). These receptors were collected from an adult woman who had mild COVID-19 (a few samples of this study predate the infection). Cell type and time point are not known.

The chain carries TRBV20-1 and TRBJ2-7, with D hard to call. The ends were cut back, 6 bases at V and 0 bases at J, with 6 bases in the middle. The CDR3 loop spans 11 amino acids. CDR1 DFQATT and CDR2 SNEGSKA come from the germline V gene (reference sequence). The CDR3 DNA follows: TGCAGTGCACGATTCTCCTACGAGCAGTACTTC. Its translation is CSARFSYEQYF.

This clonotype was seen once. This rearrangement joins TRBV7-9 to TRBJ1-2; unclear D gene. Germline values: CDR1 SEHNR, CDR2 FQNEAQ (reference sequence). The CDR3 contains 17 residues. Trimming pared 4 bases from V and 1 base from J, leaving 19 bases between. CDR3 nucleotides: TGTGCCAGCAGCTCAGACCTCCTAGTGGGGTATAACTATGGCTACACCTTC. It codes for CASSSDLLVGYNYGYTF.

The V gene is TRBV6-2 or TRBV6-3, the J gene TRBJ2-7; D is unclear. The germline CDR1 and CDR2 sequences are MNHEY and SVGEGT. Trimming shortened V by 6 bases and J by 3 bases, and 15 bases separated the two germline ends. The CDR3 is 14 residues long. Here the CDR3 DNA reads TGTGCCAGCAGCCCCCTCCCACTATTCTACGAGCAGTACTTC. Its translation is CASSPLPLFYEQYF.

The chain recombines TRBV7-3 with TRBJ2-2; unclear D gene. Germline CDR1 and CDR2: SGHTA and FQGTGA. The CDR3 length is 14 residues. The ends were cut back, 7 bases at V and 0 bases at J, with 9 bases in the middle. CDR3 bases: TGTGCCAGCACCTACGGCCCGAACACCGGGGAGCTGTTTTTT. Its protein product is CASTYGPNTGELFF.

This clonotype appeared a few times. The V gene is TRBV12-3 or TRBV12-4, the J gene TRBJ2-5; TRBD2 agrees at 7 bases. Unmatched junction bases numbered 4, after V lost 5 bases and J lost 1 base. The CDR3 loop spans 14 amino acids. The CDR3 DNA is TGTGCCAGCAGTCTTAGCGGGTTCCAAGAGACCCAGTACTTC. It translates to CASSLSGFQETQYF.

The rearrangement links TRBV24-1 to TRBJ2-5; 9 positions agree with TRBD1. The CDR3 has 16 residues. V shed 1 base and J 5 bases; nucleotides not matched to a gene: 7. Germline V gene sequence: CDR1 KGHDR, CDR2 SFDVKD. The chain's CDR3 is CATSDFAGQGGETQYF. In nucleotides, the CDR3 is TGTGCCACCAGTGATTTTGCGGGACAGGGAGGCGAGACCCAGTACTTC.

V gene TRBV12-3 or TRBV12-4 combines with J gene TRBJ1-4; D is possibly TRBD1 (5 bases). This CDR3 has 15 residues. The V end lost 1 base, the J end lost 5 bases, and 11 bases lay between the germline ends. In DNA form, the CDR3 reads TGTGCCAGCAGTTTAGGGGGGACTAAAAATGAAAAACTGTTTTTT. This gives the protein CASSLGGTKNEKLFF.

Comment on this clonotype: One end of the junction does not line up with germline, which may come from a read error. The chain carries TRBV24-1 and TRBJ1-2, with D maybe TRBD1 (6 bases). This CDR3 is built from 16 residues. Germline V gene sequence: CDR1 KGHDR, CDR2 SFDVKD. The CDR3 here is CATSDATGPPHYGFTF. CDR3 DNA: TGTGCCACCAGTGACGCTACAGGGCCACCCCACTATGGCTTCACCTTC.

The rearrangement uses TRBV7-6 and TRBJ2-7; 7 bases line up with TRBD2. In germline, CDR1 is SGHVS, CDR2 FNYEAQ. This CDR3 spans 14 amino acids. The junction had 8 bases not matched to a gene; V was cut back by 5 bases and J by 4 bases. For the CDR3, the DNA is TGTGCCAGCAGCCTAAGCGGGATTGCTTACGAGCAGTACTTC. Protein product: CASSLSGIAYEQYF.

The chain has TRBV3-1 and TRBJ2-5; D gene unclear. The V end was cut by 0 bases, the J end by 4 bases, with 18 bases between. CDR1 is LGHDT, CDR2 YNNKEL, per germline (reference sequence). The CDR3 has 17 amino acids. DNA of the CDR3: TGTGCCAGCAGCCAAGATAACGCGGCGGAGACAAGAGAGACCCAGTACTTC. Translated: CASSQDNAAETRETQYF.

Ten or more counts support this clonotype. The chain carries TRBV18 and TRBJ2-7; D gene uncertain. This CDR3 region has 14 residues. CDR1 KGHSH and CDR2 LQKENI come from the germline V gene. Trimming pared 2 bases from V and 2 bases from J, leaving 10 bases between. CDR3 sequence (DNA): TGTGCCAGCTCACCATTAGTCAGACCCTACGAGCAGTACTTC. It specifies CASSPLVRPYEQYF.

The J gene is TRBJ2-7, the V gene TRBV9, with TRBD1 as a possible D gene (5 bases). The V end lost 0 bases, the J end lost 0 bases, and 10 bases lay between the germline ends. Germline V lookup: CDR1 SGDLS, CDR2 YYNGEE. The CDR3 is 15 amino acids. CDR3 in DNA: TGTGCCAGCAGCGTAGATCCAGGGCACTCCTACGAGCAGTACTTC. It is translated as CASSVDPGHSYEQYF.

This clonotype has only a few counts. The chain carries TRBV4-1 and TRBJ2-2; 8 bases are shared with TRBD2. The ends lost 4 bases at V and 3 bases at J; junction bases unmatched: 7. CDR3 length equals 16 residues. Germline V gives CDR1 MGHRA, CDR2 YSYEKL. The CDR3: CASSRTSGGDTGELFF. The CDR3 region has the DNA TGCGCCAGCAGCCGAACCAGCGGGGGTGACACCGGGGAGCTGTTTTTT.

This clonotype was detected a few times. The CDR3 sequence is CSAAGPTPGELFF. The CDR3 DNA reads TGCAGTGCTGCAGGACCCACTCCCGGGGAGCTGTTTTTT. V gene TRBV20-1 combines with J gene TRBJ2-2; D is ambiguous. Germline-derived CDR1 and CDR2 are DFQATT and SNEGSKA (reference sequence). V was trimmed by 5 bases and J by 6 bases, leaving 13 bases between them. The CDR3 extends over 13 amino acids.

This clonotype was detected only a few times. This CDR3 is CASSSDRGSTDTQYF. The CDR3 DNA follows: TGTGCCAGCAGCAGCGACAGGGGCTCCACAGATACGCAGTATTTT. The chain couples TRBV3-1 to TRBJ2-3; 8 positions agree with TRBD1. J was trimmed by 2 bases and V by 5 bases; bases with no gene match: 6. Germline CDR1 reads LGHDT; CDR2 reads YNNKEL (reference sequence). This CDR3 contains 15 residues.

This chain uses TRBV7-2 with TRBJ1-6, with 8 nucleotides matching TRBD1. Germline lookup yields CDR1 SGHTA and CDR2 FQGNSA. The length of the CDR3 is 16 residues. The V gene end was trimmed by 4 bases and the J gene end by 10 bases; junction bases not matched to a gene: 12. In DNA, the CDR3 is TGTGCCAGCAGCTCAAGAGGGACAGGACAAGGATCACCCCTCCACTTT. Residues: CASSSRGTGQGSPLHF.

This clonotype turned up a few times. This chain uses TRBV6-5 with TRBJ1-1; tentatively, D is TRBD1 (5 bases). Germline CDR1 is MNHEY and CDR2 is SVGAGI. The CDR3 contains 16 residues. Trimming left V 0 bases short and J 0 bases short, with 11 bases between. The CDR3 sequence is CASSYSGAGLNTEAFF. The DNA of the CDR3 is TGTGCCAGCAGTTACTCGGGCGCAGGGCTGAACACTGAAGCTTTCTTT.

This clonotype was seen a few times. This chain links TRBV3-1 with TRBJ2-1; unclear D gene. CDR1 is LGHDT, CDR2 YNNKEL, per germline (reference sequence). Deletions cut 4 bases from V and 8 bases from J, with 6 bases between. The CDR3 runs 11 residues. CDR3 DNA: TGTGCCAGCAGCCGACTGGATGAGCAGTTCTTC. The encoded protein is CASSRLDEQFF.

The chain has TRBV24-1 and TRBJ1-4, with 7 bases lining up with TRBD1. The CDR3 runs 15 residues. V dropped 4 bases and J dropped 5; count of bases not matched to a gene: 6. Germline V lookup: CDR1 KGHDR, CDR2 SFDVKD. The CDR3 nucleotides are TGTGCCACCAGTGACCAGGGGGGACCGAATGAAAAACTGTTTTTT. Translation gives CATSDQGGPNEKLFF.

The rearrangement joins TRBV7-9 to TRBJ2-3, with D possibly matching TRBD2 (5 bases). The CDR3 contains 12 residues. V lost 10 bases to trimming and J lost 4 bases, with 12 bases between them. Germline CDR1 SEHNR, CDR2 FQNEAQ (reference sequence). As DNA, the CDR3 is TGTGCCACCAACGGGATCGCAGATACGCAGTATTTT. Its protein product is CATNGIADTQYF.

V and J are TRBV18 and TRBJ2-7; 8 bases are a match to TRBD2. This CDR3 region has 16 residues. Germline CDR1 reads KGHSH; CDR2 reads LQKENI. V lost 1 base, J lost 5 bases, and 10 bases stayed unmatched. CDR3: CASSPRTGGLRDEQYF. The CDR3 DNA sequence: TGTGCCAGCTCACCACGGACGGGGGGGTTGAGAGACGAGCAGTACTTC. Full variable domain (remainder filled in from reference TRBV18 and TRBJ2-7): NAGVMQNPRHLVRRRGQEARLRCSPMKGHSHVYWYRQLPEEGLKFMVYLQKENIIDESGMPKERFSAEFPKEGPSILRIQQVVRGDSAAYFCASSPRTGGLRDEQYFGPGTRLTVT.

V is TRBV20-1 and J is TRBJ1-2; no clear D gene. This CDR3 contains 14 residues. The germline gives CDR1 DFQATT, CDR2 SNEGSKA (reference sequence). The V end was cut by 0 bases, the J end by 9 bases, with 17 bases between. The CDR3 region has the DNA TGCAGTGCTAGAGATCCCCGCTCCCATGATCGCTACACCTTC. Translated, it gives CSARDPRSHDRYTF.

V is TRBV20-1 and J is TRBJ2-5, with 9 bases that match TRBD2. The V gene's germline CDR1 is DFQATT and CDR2 SNEGSKA (reference sequence). The CDR3 is 15 residues long. The V and J ends lost 3 bases and 4 bases, in that order; junction bases with no gene match: 9. The DNA of the CDR3 is TGCAGTGCTAGGAGGCTGAGTAGCGGGGGAGAGACCCAGTACTTC. Its protein product is CSARRLSSGGETQYF.